One and the same sample provided the 8 T cell receptor beta chains below, sequenced in a study of T cell responses to AZD1222 COVID-19 vaccine. Only in-frame clones appear in the TCRdb table, and some are missing; sequencing was by immunoSEQ multiplex PCR. Here the sample spans some 130,000 clones, about nine tenths being singletons. This sample comprised peripheral blood, obtained on day 0 of AZD1222 vaccination. These receptors came from an adult in good health.

This clone has more than one count but fewer than ten. The chain employs TRBV2 and TRBJ1-2; no definite D call. Germline V lookup: CDR1 SNHLY, CDR2 FYNNEI. CDR3 size: 11 residues. Between the trimmed V and J ends, which lost 6 bases and 1 base, there was a span of 3 bases. The CDR3 nucleotides are TGTGCCAGCAGATTTAACTATGGCTACACCTTC. Translation: CASRFNYGYTF. The full variable domain, in which reference TRBV2 and TRBJ1-2 provide the parts outside the CDR3, is EPEVTQTPSHQVTQMGQEVILRCVPISNHLYFYWYRQILGQKVEFLVSFYNNEISEKSEIFDDQFSVERPDGSNFTLKIRSTKLEDSAMYFCASRFNYGYTFGSGTRLTVV.

The chain links TRBV5-1 to TRBJ1-1, with TRBD1 as a possible D gene (5 bases). CDR3 length: 15 residues. Germline V CDR1 and CDR2: SGHRS, YFSETQ. V was cut by 0 bases and J by 2 bases, with 11 bases left in between. The CDR3 DNA is TGCGCCAGCAGCTTGGATGCCAGGGCTAACACTGAAGCTTTCTTT. This encodes CASSLDARANTEAFF.

The chain carries TRBV3-1 (or the pseudogene TRBV3-2) and TRBJ1-3; 11 bases line up with TRBD1. There are 15 residues in the CDR3. Germline V gives CDR1 LGHDT, CDR2 YNNKEL (reference sequence). V shed 4 bases and J 4 bases; nucleotides not matched to a gene: 3. CDR3 bases: TGTGCCAGCAGCCTAGGGACAGGGGGAGGAAACACCATATATTTT. It translates to CASSLGTGGGNTIYF.

The chain is built from TRBV3-1 (or the pseudogene TRBV3-2) and TRBJ2-7, with D maybe TRBD2 (7 bases). Germline lookup yields CDR1 LGHDT and CDR2 YNNKEL (reference sequence). The germline V and J ends were trimmed by 0 bases and 5 bases, with 14 bases remaining between them. The CDR3 length is 15 residues. The CDR3 reads CASSQDQGGGNEQYF. The CDR3 bases are TGTGCCAGCAGCCAAGATCAGGGAGGGGGGAACGAGCAGTACTTC.

The genes are TRBV27 and TRBJ2-1; D gene unclear. The CDR3 consists of 15 residues. V was shortened by 6 bases and J by 6 bases, with 18 bases between the two germline ends. Germline V CDR1 and CDR2: MNHEY, SMNVEV (reference sequence). The CDR3 here is CASSARTRRLNEQFF. Written as DNA, the CDR3 is TGTGCCAGCAGCGCCCGAACCCGTCGGCTCAATGAGCAGTTCTTC.

The chain joins TRBV2 to TRBJ2-7; TRBD2 matches at 11 bases. The length of the CDR3 is 15 residues. Germline loops: CDR1 SNHLY, CDR2 FYNNEI. After removal of 7 bases from V and 7 bases from J, the junction contained 12 bases not matched to a gene. The CDR3 DNA sequence: TGTGCCAGCAACCTTAGCGGGGGGGCCGTGATGGAGCAGTACTTC. It encodes CASNLSGGAVMEQYF.

Only one count was recorded for this clone. The genes are TRBV5-1 and TRBJ1-4, with 9 bases identical to TRBD1. The CDR3 loop spans 15 amino acids. J was trimmed by 8 bases and V by 4 bases; bases with no gene match: 9. Germline CDR1 and CDR2: SGHRS and YFSETQ. The CDR3 loop reads CASSPNRGPREKLFF. The CDR3 DNA is TGCGCCAGCAGCCCGAACAGGGGGCCCAGGGAAAAACTGTTTTTT.

The chain joins TRBV7-6 to TRBJ1-5; D is uncertain. Germline V lookup: CDR1 SGHVS, CDR2 FNYEAQ. V gave up 5 bases and J gave up 5 bases, with 7 bases separating them. CDR3 size: 12 residues. As DNA, the CDR3 is TGTGCCAGCAGCGCAGGAGATCAGCCCCAGCATTTT. Its translation is CASSAGDQPQHF.